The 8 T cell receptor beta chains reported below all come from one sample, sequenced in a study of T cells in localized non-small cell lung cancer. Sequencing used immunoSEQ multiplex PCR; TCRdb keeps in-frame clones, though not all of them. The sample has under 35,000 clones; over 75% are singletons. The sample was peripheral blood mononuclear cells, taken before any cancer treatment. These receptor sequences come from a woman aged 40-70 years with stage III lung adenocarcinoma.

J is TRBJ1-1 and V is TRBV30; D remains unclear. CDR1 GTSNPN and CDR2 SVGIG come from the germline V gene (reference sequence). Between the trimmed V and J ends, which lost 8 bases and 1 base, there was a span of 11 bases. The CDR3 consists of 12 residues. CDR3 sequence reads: CAASGANTEAFF. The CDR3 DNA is TGTGCCGCCTCGGGTGCGAACACTGAAGCTTTCTTT.

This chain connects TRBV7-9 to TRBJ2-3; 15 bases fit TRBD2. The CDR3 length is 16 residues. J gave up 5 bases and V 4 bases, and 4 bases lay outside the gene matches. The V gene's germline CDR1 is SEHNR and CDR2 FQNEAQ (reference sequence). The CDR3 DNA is TGTGCCAGCAGCTGGGGACTAGCGGGAGGAGGAGATACGCAGTATTTT. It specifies CASSWGLAGGGDTQYF. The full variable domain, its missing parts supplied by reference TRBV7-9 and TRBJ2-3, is DTGVSQNPRHKITKRGQNVTFRCDPISEHNRLYWYRQTLGQGPEFLTYFQNEAQLEKSRLLSDRFSAERPKGSFSTLEIQRTEQGDSAMYLCASSWGLAGGGDTQYFGPGTRLTVL.

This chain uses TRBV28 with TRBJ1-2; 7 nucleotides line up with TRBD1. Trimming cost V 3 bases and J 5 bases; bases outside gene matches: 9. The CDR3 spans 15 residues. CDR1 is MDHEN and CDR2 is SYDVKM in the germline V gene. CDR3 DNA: TGTGCCAGCAGTTTTATTACAGGGGCTGGATATGGCTACACCTTC. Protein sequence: CASSFITGAGYGYTF.

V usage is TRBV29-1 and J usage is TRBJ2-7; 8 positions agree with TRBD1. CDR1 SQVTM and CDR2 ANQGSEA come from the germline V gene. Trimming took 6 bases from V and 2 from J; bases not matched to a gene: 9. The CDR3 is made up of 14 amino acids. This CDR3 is CSVVPGQVAYEQYF. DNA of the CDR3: TGCAGCGTCGTCCCGGGACAGGTCGCCTACGAGCAGTACTTC.

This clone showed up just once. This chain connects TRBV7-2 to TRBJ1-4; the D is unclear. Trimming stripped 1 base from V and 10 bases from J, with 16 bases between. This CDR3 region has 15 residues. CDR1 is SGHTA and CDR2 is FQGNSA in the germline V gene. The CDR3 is CASSLEGGVMRKLFF. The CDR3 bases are TGTGCCAGCAGCTTAGAAGGTGGCGTTATGAGAAAACTGTTTTTT.

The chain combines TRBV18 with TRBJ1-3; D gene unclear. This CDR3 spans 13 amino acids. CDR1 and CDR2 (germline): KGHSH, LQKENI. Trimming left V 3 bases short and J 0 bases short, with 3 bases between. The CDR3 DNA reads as TGTGCCAGCTCACCGTACTCTGGAAACACCATATATTTT. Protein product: CASSPYSGNTIYF.

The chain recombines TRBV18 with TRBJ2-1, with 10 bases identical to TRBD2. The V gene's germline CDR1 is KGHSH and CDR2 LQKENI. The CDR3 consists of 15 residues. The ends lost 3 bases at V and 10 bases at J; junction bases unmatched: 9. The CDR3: CASSPSASGGQEQFF. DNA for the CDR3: TGTGCCAGCTCACCGTCAGCTAGCGGGGGTCAGGAGCAGTTCTTC.

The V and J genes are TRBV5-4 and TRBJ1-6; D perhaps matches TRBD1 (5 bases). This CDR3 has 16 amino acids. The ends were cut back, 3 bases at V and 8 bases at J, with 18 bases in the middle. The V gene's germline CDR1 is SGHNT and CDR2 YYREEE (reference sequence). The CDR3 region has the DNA TGTGCCAGCAGCTCGGGGGGGGGAAGGGCCTATTCACCCCTCCACTTT. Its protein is CASSSGGGRAYSPLHF.